This is a list of T cell receptor beta chains from one sample in a study of shared clonotypes between healthy human individuals. The method was immunoSEQ multiplex PCR; TCRdb's version includes in-frame clones alone and lacks a portion of them. The sample includes 190,000 or so clones, 66% of them seen just once. The sample consisted of memory CD4+ T cells sorted from blood. The origin of the receptors is a young man in good health. The CDR3 runs from the conserved cysteine through the conserved F or W. Fields, in order: J gene, clone size, V gene, D gene, CDR3 protein, CDR3 DNA. The D gene is left open where the match is weak. Only some rows state a clone size, as once, few, many or a class for expanded clones.

TRBJ2-7,.,TRBV5-1,.,CASSSNGGNEQYF,TGCGCCAGCAGCTCCAATGGTGGGAACGAGCAGTACTTC
TRBJ2-7,once,TRBV2,.,CASGPPGFAYEQYF,TGTGCCAGCGGCCCCCCGGGGTTCGCCTACGAGCAGTACTTC
TRBJ2-7,few,TRBV25-1,.,CASSRDTPYEQYF,TGTGCCAGCAGCCGGGACACACCTTACGAGCAGTACTTC
TRBJ1-4,.,TRBV27,TRBD1,CASSSLGQGDEKLFF,TGTGCCAGCAGTTCCTTGGGACAGGGGGATGAAAAACTGTTTTTT
TRBJ2-7,few,TRBV7-3,.,CASSPTGGYEQYF,TGTGCCAGCAGTCCGACAGGAGGCTACGAGCAGTACTTC
TRBJ1-1,.,TRBV6-6,.,CASTLREGNTEAFF,TGTGCCAGCACGCTCAGGGAAGGGAACACTGAAGCTTTCTTT
TRBJ2-6,.,TRBV7-2,.,CASSPETSGANVLTF,TGTGCCAGCAGCCCAGAGACCTCTGGGGCCAACGTCCTGACTTTC
TRBJ2-7,.,TRBV5-1,.,CASIRGGKGGRHEQYF,TGCGCCAGCATCCGAGGGGGAAAGGGAGGTCGCCACGAGCAGTACTTC
TRBJ2-7,few,TRBV5-1,TRBD1,CASSADRFPSYEQYF,TGCGCCAGCAGCGCGGACAGGTTCCCCTCCTACGAGCAGTACTTC
TRBJ1-3,few,TRBV5-1,.,CASSLDSQLSGNTIYF,TGCGCCAGCAGCTTGGACAGTCAACTCTCTGGAAACACCATATATTTT
TRBJ2-6,.,TRBV10-2,.,CASSGLDGANVLTF,TGCGCCAGCTCTGGTCTAGACGGGGCCAACGTCCTGACTTTC
TRBJ2-7,.,TRBV2,TRBD2,CASSVPSGSYEQYF,TGTGCCAGCAGTGTGCCTAGCGGGAGCTACGAGCAGTACTTC
TRBJ2-7,.,TRBV18,TRBD2,CASSPQRLASAYEQYF,TGTGCCAGCTCACCACAACGACTAGCATCGGCCTACGAGCAGTACTTC
TRBJ2-7,.,TRBV6-1,TRBD1,CASSVGQGASYEQYF,TGTGCCAGCAGTGTAGGACAGGGGGCCTCCTACGAGCAGTACTTC
TRBJ2-7,.,TRBV6-5,.,CASSSHDSYEQYF,TGTGCCAGCAGTTCCCATGACAGCTACGAGCAGTACTTC
TRBJ2-5,.,TRBV6-5,TRBD1,CASSKTGGGETQYF,TGTGCCAGCTCTAAGACAGGGGGCGGAGAGACCCAGTACTTC
TRBJ1-2,.,TRBV28,.,CASRRESSTNYGYTF,TGTGCCAGCAGGCGAGAATCTTCCACTAACTATGGCTACACCTTC
TRBJ1-1,.,TRBV7-9,.,CASSAQGGTEAFF,TGTGCCAGCAGCGCCCAGGGTGGCACTGAAGCTTTCTTT
TRBJ2-7,many,TRBV5-1,TRBD2,CASSQAGGQTYEQYF,TGCGCCAGCAGCCAGGCGGGAGGGCAAACCTACGAGCAGTACTTC
TRBJ2-7,.,TRBV27,TRBD2,CASSLALRGSEQYF,TGTGCCAGCAGTTTAGCATTGCGGGGGTCCGAGCAGTACTTC
TRBJ2-2,many,TRBV5-6,TRBD1,CASSPGTGSRNTGELFF,TGTGCCAGCAGCCCGGGGACAGGGAGTCGTAACACCGGGGAGCTGTTTTTT
TRBJ1-1,.,TRBV14,.,CASSQDGRGSTEAFF,TGTGCCAGCAGCCAAGATGGGAGAGGGAGTACTGAAGCTTTCTTT
TRBJ1-2,few,TRBV21-1,.,CASSDGTDYGYTF,TGTGCCAGCAGCGACGGGACCGACTATGGCTACACCTTC
TRBJ2-1,.,TRBV5-4,.,CASSPVAEVYNEQFF,TGTGCCAGCAGCCCGGTTGCAGAAGTCTACAATGAGCAGTTCTTC
TRBJ1-5,medium-sized,TRBV25-1,.,CASSVGGANQPQHF,TGTGCCAGCAGTGTTGGGGGTGCAAATCAGCCCCAGCATTTT
TRBJ2-3,.,TRBV2,TRBD2,CASRPGTSADTQYF,TGTGCCAGCAGGCCCGGGACTAGCGCAGATACGCAGTATTTT
TRBJ1-2,.,TRBV5-5,.,CASSLAARGASYGYTF,TGTGCCAGCAGCTTGGCCGCCCGGGGGGCCAGCTATGGCTACACCTTC
TRBJ2-2,few,TRBV7-9,.,CASSWDRLGELFF,TGTGCCAGCAGCTGGGATCGTCTCGGGGAGCTGTTTTTT
TRBJ2-1,once,TRBV6-5,.,CASSYVRGNEQFF,TGTGCCAGCAGTTACGTCAGGGGCAATGAGCAGTTCTTC